The 18 T cell receptor beta chains below come from one sample, sequenced in a study of T cell changes during pregnancy in multiple sclerosis. Repertoires were generated with immunoSEQ multiplex PCR, while TCRdb's copy carries only in-frame clones and drops some. The table lists about 120,000 clones, about 93% of them singletons, with approximately 1.5% in the top ten. This specimen was peripheral blood, taken in the third trimester of pregnancy. These receptors were obtained from a female donor with multiple sclerosis, enrolled in a pregnancy study.

The rearrangement uses TRBV4-1 and TRBJ2-3, with D possibly matching TRBD2 (7 bases). Looked up from germline, CDR1 is MGHRA and CDR2 is YSYEKL. Trimming removed 0 bases at V and 8 bases at J, with 18 bases between. This CDR3 comprises 16 residues. CDR3 in DNA: TGCGCCAGCAGCCAAGAAGGGGGGGGTTTCGGGACTACGCAGTATTTT. Its protein is CASSQEGGGFGTTQYF.

The V and J genes are TRBV15 and TRBJ2-5, with D tentatively TRBD2 (6 bases). Germline loops: CDR1 LNHNV, CDR2 YYDKDF (reference sequence). The CDR3 has 15 amino acids. V lost 8 bases and J lost 0, with 16 bases in between. CDR3 loop: CATSVGGQHQETQYF. DNA of the CDR3: TGTGCCACCTCCGTTGGAGGGCAGCACCAAGAGACCCAGTACTTC.

The chain employs TRBV14 and TRBJ1-2, with 9 bases aligning to TRBD1. The germline gives CDR1 SGHDN, CDR2 FVKESK. There are 15 residues in the CDR3. J was trimmed by 8 bases and V by 4 bases; bases with no gene match: 11. The CDR3 DNA is TGTGCCAGCAGCCCATTACTGGGACAGGGAAGAGGCTACACCTTC. The encoded protein is CASSPLLGQGRGYTF.

J is TRBJ2-5 and V is TRBV5-6, with 7 nucleotides matching TRBD2. Trimming took 1 base from V and 2 from J; bases not matched to a gene: 14. Germline values: CDR1 SGHDT, CDR2 YYEEEE. This CDR3 has 18 amino acids. DNA for the CDR3: TGTGCCAGCAGCTTGACGGTCACCGGGGGGTGGTCACAAGAGACCCAGTACTTC. Its translation is CASSLTVTGGWSQETQYF.

The rearrangement links TRBV19 to TRBJ1-5; D is uncertain. The V gene lost 4 bases and the J gene lost 2 bases, with 12 bases spanning the gap. Per germline, CDR1 LNHDA and CDR2 SQIVND (reference sequence). This CDR3 spans 15 amino acids. CDR3: CASSTQRLGNQPQHF. The CDR3, as DNA: TGTGCCAGTAGTACACAGAGACTAGGCAATCAGCCCCAGCATTTT.

This rearrangement joins TRBV28 to TRBJ1-5; 8 bases match TRBD1. The CDR3 is made up of 15 amino acids. Germline loops: CDR1 MDHEN, CDR2 SYDVKM. V gave up 5 bases and J gave up 5 bases; unmatched junction bases: 8. The DNA for the CDR3 is TGTGCCAGCAGTCTGAGGACAGGGCTCTATCAGCCCCAGCATTTT. Its protein is CASSLRTGLYQPQHF.

CDR3 in amino acids: CASSEGLAGEPYYEQYF. CDR3 bases: TGTGCCAGCAGTGAGGGACTAGCGGGAGAGCCCTACTACGAGCAGTACTTC. The genes are TRBV6-1 and TRBJ2-7; 14 bases line up with TRBD2. The CDR3 sequence is 17 residues long. V lost 3 bases, J lost 3 bases, and 7 bases stayed unmatched. In germline, CDR1 is MNHNS, CDR2 SASEGT.

The V and J genes are TRBV19 and TRBJ2-7; the D gene is possibly TRBD1 (5 bases). This CDR3 has 14 residues. The germline V gene has CDR1 LNHDA and CDR2 SQIVND (reference sequence). Deletions cut 5 bases from V and 6 bases from J, with 17 bases between. The CDR3 coding sequence is TGTGCCAGTAGTCTTCGCGACAGAGCCGGCGAGCAGTACTTC. It codes for CASSLRDRAGEQYF.

The chain carries TRBV10-3 and TRBJ2-3, with 10 bases fitting TRBD2. The CDR3 sequence is 16 residues long. V shed 3 bases, J shed 3 bases, and the junction held 6 bases outside the gene matches. Germline V gene sequence: CDR1 ENHRY, CDR2 SYGVKD. DNA of the CDR3: TGTGCCATCAGTGACGCCGGGACTAGCGCGACAGATACGCAGTATTTT. It is translated as CAISDAGTSATDTQYF.

The V and J genes are TRBV10-3 and TRBJ1-1, with D possibly TRBD1 on 5 matching bases. Germline CDR1 reads ENHRY; CDR2 reads SYGVKD. The CDR3 length is 18 residues. V was shortened by 0 bases and J by 2 bases, with 19 bases between the two germline ends. The CDR3: CAISESGRIPQINTEAFF. DNA for the CDR3: TGTGCCATCAGTGAGTCGGGGCGGATTCCTCAAATAAACACTGAAGCTTTCTTT.

The chain uses TRBV4-2 and TRBJ1-3; D is unresolved. CDR1 and CDR2 (germline): LGHNA, YNFKEQ. This CDR3 is built from 18 residues. Trimming pared 1 base from V and 0 bases from J, leaving 16 bases between. The CDR3 DNA reads TGTGCCAGCAGCCAAGGCGCCTCCTCGAGGTTCTCTGGAAACACCATATATTTT. It codes for CASSQGASSRFSGNTIYF.

The CDR3 spells CASTRRGGNAEAFF. The CDR3, as DNA: TGTGCCAGCACCCGAAGAGGGGGAAACGCTGAAGCTTTCTTT. This chain links TRBV6-1 with TRBJ1-1, with D possibly TRBD1 on 6 matching bases. From germline, CDR1 is MNHNS and CDR2 SASEGT. The CDR3 loop spans 14 amino acids. V lost 7 bases and J lost 6, with 18 bases in between.

This rearrangement joins TRBV19 to TRBJ2-1, with D possibly being TRBD2 (5 bases). V lost 0 bases and J 8 bases, leaving 17 bases between the germline ends. Germline values: CDR1 LNHDA, CDR2 SQIVND (reference sequence). This CDR3 has 16 residues. CDR3 protein: CASSIEVVGNGDEQFF. In nucleotides, the CDR3 is TGTGCCAGTAGTATAGAGGTCGTGGGGAACGGGGATGAGCAGTTCTTC.

The V and J genes are TRBV15 and TRBJ1-5, with D possibly TRBD1 on 6 matching bases. Per germline, CDR1 LNHNV and CDR2 YYDKDF (reference sequence). The CDR3 sequence is 16 residues long. V was clipped by 4 bases and J by 3 bases, with 16 bases between them. This chain's CDR3 is CATSTNHGQHNQPQHF. The CDR3 DNA reads as TGTGCCACCAGCACCAACCATGGACAGCACAATCAGCCCCAGCATTTT.

The chain uses TRBV5-1 and TRBJ2-6, with a weak D call TRBD1 (6 bases). V was cut by 1 base and J by 4 bases, with 18 bases left in between. This CDR3 spans 18 amino acids. From germline, CDR1 is SGHRS and CDR2 YFSETQ. CDR3 loop: CASSLIRDKIAGANVLTF. The CDR3 coding sequence is TGCGCCAGCAGCTTGATCCGGGACAAAATAGCCGGGGCCAACGTCCTGACTTTC. Full variable domain (remainder filled in from reference TRBV5-1 and TRBJ2-6): KAGVTQTPRYLIKTRGQQVTLSCSPISGHRSVSWYQQTPGQGLQFLFEYFSETQRNKGNFPGRFSGRQFSNSRSEMNVSTLELGDSALYLCASSLIRDKIAGANVLTFGAGSRLTVL.

This clone was observed a few times. The chain carries TRBV30 and TRBJ2-1; tentative D call: TRBD2 (5 bases). Germline-derived CDR1 and CDR2 are GTSNPN and SVGIG (reference sequence). The CDR3 spans 12 residues. V lost 3 bases and J 5 bases, leaving 8 bases between the germline ends. The CDR3 sequence: CAWRPGDNEQFF. CDR3 in DNA: TGTGCCTGGAGGCCCGGGGACAATGAGCAGTTCTTC.

This chain connects TRBV6-1 to TRBJ1-5; TRBD1 aligns across 7 bases. Germline V lookup: CDR1 MNHNS, CDR2 SASEGT. After removal of 4 bases from V and 4 bases from J, the junction contained 7 bases not matched to a gene. The CDR3 covers 15 residues. DNA of the CDR3: TGTGCCAGCAGTGGTAGACAGGGCTCAAATCAGCCCCAGCATTTT. Translating it yields CASSGRQGSNQPQHF.

The rearrangement links TRBV7-2 to TRBJ2-5, with 7 bases identical to TRBD1. Unmatched junction bases numbered 13, after V lost 1 base and J lost 5 bases. CDR1 and CDR2 from the germline V gene are SGHTA and FQGNSA. CDR3 length: 17 amino acids. DNA for the CDR3: TGTGCCAGCAGCTTAGTTGGGACAGCCTACCGAGGGGAGACCCAGTACTTC. Its translation: CASSLVGTAYRGETQYF.